One sample yielded the 7 T cell receptor beta chains listed below, sequenced in a study of identical twins. MiXCR was run by TCRdb on the 5' RACE reads, yielding one entry per CDR3 protein. In the table there are around 470,000 distinct CDR3 sequences, approximately 15% of which are singletons. The same data also went into a second study, on yellow fever vaccine responses in identical twins.

The sequencing sample was made of CD4+ T cells sorted from blood. All receptors come from a young woman in good health.

This clonotype was seen a handful of times. V is TRBV14 and J is TRBJ2-2; perhaps TRBD2 as D (5 bases). V shed 11 bases and J shed 7 bases, with 14 bases lying between them. CDR1 SGHDN and CDR2 FVKESK come from the germline V gene. CDR3 size: 12 residues. CDR3 DNA: TGTGCCGCTAGCTCAGCAGGCGGGGAGCTGTTTTTT. Translated, it gives CAASSAGGELFF.

This clonotype was observed a few times. The rearrangement uses TRBV5-1 and TRBJ1-2, with D possibly matching TRBD1 (6 bases). Trimming removed 4 bases from V and 2 bases from J, with 9 bases in between. Germline assignment: CDR1 SGHRS and CDR2 YFSETQ. The CDR3 has 13 amino acids. As DNA, the CDR3 is TGCGCCAGCAGCGATACAGGGAACTATGGCTACACCTTC. Translating it yields CASSDTGNYGYTF.

The sample holds a few counts of this clonotype. J is TRBJ2-5 and V is TRBV6-2 or TRBV6-3, with 13 bases that match TRBD2. The CDR3 totals 17 residues. V dropped 4 bases and J dropped 2; count of bases not matched to a gene: 7. Germline V gene sequence: CDR1 MNHEY, CDR2 SVGEGT. The CDR3 sequence is CASSSVTSGRTQETQYF. CDR3 in DNA: TGTGCCAGCAGTTCCGTGACTAGCGGGAGGACGCAAGAGACCCAGTACTTC.

This chain joins TRBV29-1 and TRBJ2-3; a weak D match, TRBD1 (5 bases). The CDR3 length is 13 residues. From germline, CDR1 is SQVTM and CDR2 ANQGSEA. V lost 3 bases to trimming and J lost 3 bases, with 10 bases between them. Here the CDR3 DNA reads TGCAGCGTTGATACAGGAAGGACAGATACGCAGTATTTT. It encodes CSVDTGRTDTQYF.

The chain joins TRBV9 to TRBJ2-3, with D maybe TRBD1 (5 bases). The CDR3 is made up of 15 amino acids. The germline CDR1 and CDR2 sequences are SGDLS and YYNGEE. Trimming shortened V by 3 bases and J by 2 bases, and 13 bases separated the two germline ends. As DNA, the CDR3 is TGTGCCAGCAGCGCGGCAGGGAAGTTCACAGATACGCAGTATTTT. Translation gives CASSAAGKFTDTQYF.

This chain joins TRBV28 and TRBJ2-7; TRBD2 might be the D (5 bases). This CDR3 is built from 17 residues. V dropped 1 base and J dropped 1 base, with 17 bases sitting between them. Germline V lookup: CDR1 MDHEN, CDR2 SYDVKM. CDR3 loop: CASSLLSQHGGSYEQYF. The CDR3 coding sequence is TGTGCCAGCAGTTTATTATCCCAACACGGCGGGTCCTACGAGCAGTACTTC.

In this sample, this clonotype turned up a few times. J is TRBJ2-7 and V is TRBV20-1; the match to TRBD1 covers 9 bases. V shed 5 bases, J shed 2 bases, and the junction held 4 bases outside the gene matches. Germline CDR1 is DFQATT and CDR2 is SNEGSKA (reference sequence). The CDR3 covers 13 residues. CDR3 amino acids: CSAPRTGAYEQYF. In DNA form, the CDR3 reads TGCAGTGCTCCCAGGACAGGGGCCTACGAGCAGTACTTC.